The rows below give T cell receptor beta chains drawn from one sample of a study of blood T cell repertoires in COVID-19. The data were produced by immunoSEQ multiplex PCR, yet TCRdb's version contains in-frame clones alone and is incomplete. The sample has 55,000 to 75,000 clones, 82% seen once. Sequences were obtained from peripheral blood. Every receptor here comes from a man aged 80 or over with active COVID-19. Both conserved end residues are part of each CDR3. A D gene is named only where the DNA matches it firmly. Clone size is given for some rows only: seen once, a few or many times, or a class if the clone is expanded.

few,TRBJ2-2,TRBD2,TRBV10-3,CAIRRLAEAGELFF,TGTGCCATCAGGCGACTAGCGGAAGCCGGGGAGCTGTTTTTT
.,TRBJ2-7,.,TRBV6-5,CAGGTARSYEQYF,TGTGCCGGGGGGACAGCCCGCTCCTACGAGCAGTACTTC
.,TRBJ1-6,.,TRBV28,CASSLVADNSPLHF,TGTGCCAGCAGTTTAGTAGCAGATAATTCACCCCTCCACTTT
few,TRBJ1-5,.,TRBV27,CASSLSRGSQPQHF,TGTGCCAGCAGCCTAAGTAGGGGGAGTCAGCCCCAGCATTTT
once,TRBJ1-2,.,TRBV28,CASSSLYGYTF,TGTGCCAGCAGTTCCCTTTATGGCTACACCTTC
.,TRBJ1-5,.,TRBV5-1,CASSLDRNQPQHF,TGCGCCAGCAGCTTGGACAGAAATCAGCCCCAGCATTTT
once,TRBJ2-5,.,TRBV4-3,CASSQVNSQETQYF,TGCGCCAGCAGCCAAGTCAACAGCCAAGAGACCCAGTACTTC
.,TRBJ2-7,TRBD2,TRBV18,CASSLQGLDYEQYF,TGTGCCAGCTCCTTACAAGGACTAGACTACGAGCAGTACTTC
.,TRBJ1-3,.,TRBV19,CASSIQGTGNTIYF,TGTGCCAGTAGTATACAGGGGACCGGAAACACCATATATTTT
.,TRBJ2-1,.,TRBV12-5,CASGLVQEQFF,TGTGCTAGTGGTTTGGTACAGGAACAGTTCTTC
.,TRBJ1-1,TRBD1,TRBV6-5,CASSLSGQGKKSEAFF,TGTGCCAGCAGTTTATCGGGACAGGGTAAAAAGTCTGAAGCTTTCTTT
.,TRBJ2-3,.,TRBV7-3,CASSLSGTSGDTQYF,TGTGCCAGCAGCTTATCCGGTACTTCGGGTGATACGCAGTATTTT
.,TRBJ1-6,.,TRBV3-1/TRBV3-2,CASSQEWRSYNSPLHF,TGTGCCAGCAGCCAAGAATGGAGATCCTATAATTCACCCCTCCACTTT
.,TRBJ2-1,TRBD2,TRBV19,CASSIDLGLAAFNEQFF,TGTGCCAGTAGTATAGATCTAGGACTAGCGGCTTTCAATGAGCAGTTCTTC
.,TRBJ2-7,.,TRBV28,CATKSGLNSYEQYF,TGTGCCACAAAATCCGGACTAAACTCCTACGAGCAGTACTTC
.,TRBJ2-1,.,TRBV4-2,CASSQDLSAPGQFF,TGTGCCAGCAGCCAAGATCTCTCGGCACCAGGGCAGTTCTTC
.,TRBJ1-1,.,TRBV20-1,CSASLQRQYTEAFF,TGCAGTGCTAGTTTGCAGCGACAGTACACTGAAGCTTTCTTT
.,TRBJ2-3,TRBD2,TRBV3-1/TRBV3-2,CASSPGTSGSGDTQYF,TGTGCCAGCAGCCCTGGGACTAGCGGGAGCGGTGATACGCAGTATTTT
once,TRBJ2-7,TRBD1,TRBV27,CASSPGTVAYEQYF,TGTGCCAGCAGTCCCGGGACAGTAGCCTACGAGCAGTACTTC
.,TRBJ1-2,TRBD1,TRBV19,CASSRDRDYGYTF,TGTGCCAGTAGTCGGGACAGGGACTATGGCTACACCTTC
.,TRBJ1-5,TRBD1,TRBV4-2,CASSQGQGFRPQHF,TGTGCCAGCAGCCAAGGACAGGGTTTCCGGCCCCAGCATTTT
.,TRBJ1-1,.,TRBV6-5,CASKTRGISNTEAFF,TGTGCCAGCAAAACACGAGGGATTTCGAACACTGAAGCTTTCTTT
.,TRBJ2-7,TRBD2,TRBV7-2,CASSFPSSGRGYEQYF,TGTGCCAGCAGCTTTCCCTCTAGCGGGAGAGGCTACGAGCAGTACTTC
.,TRBJ2-4,TRBD2,TRBV18,CASSPSRTSGAGNIQYF,TGTGCCAGCTCACCATCAAGGACTAGCGGGGCAGGAAACATTCAGTACTTC
.,TRBJ2-1,.,TRBV10-3,CAISEPLPGSEQFF,TGTGCCATCAGTGAGCCCCTCCCGGGAAGTGAGCAGTTCTTC
.,TRBJ2-6,.,TRBV28,CASSFTVGASGANVLTF,TGTGCCAGCAGTTTTACGGTAGGGGCCTCTGGGGCCAACGTCCTGACTTTC
.,TRBJ2-6,.,TRBV2,CAGKGNRAGANVLTF,TGTGCCGGCAAGGGGAACCGGGCTGGGGCCAACGTCCTGACTTTC
.,TRBJ2-3,TRBD2,TRBV7-2,CASSLGGGTSGTDTQYF,TGTGCCAGCAGCTTAGGGGGCGGGACTAGCGGCACAGATACGCAGTATTTT
.,TRBJ1-2,TRBD1,TRBV7-9,CASSTWTGGLNYGYTF,TGTGCCAGCAGCACCTGGACAGGGGGGTTGAACTATGGCTACACCTTC
.,TRBJ2-1,TRBD2,TRBV7-8,CASSLDLAGHNEQFF,TGTGCCAGCAGCTTAGATCTAGCGGGGCATAATGAGCAGTTCTTC